This is a list of T cell receptor beta chains from one sample in a study of sequential checkpoint blockade in melanoma. Generated by immunoSEQ multiplex PCR, the TCRdb table keeps only in-frame clones and is missing some. The sample shows 31,000 or so clones, about 86% of them seen only once. Source: CD8+ T cells sorted from blood (inferred from file names), taken from a patient given nivolumab and ipilimumab in sequence. These receptors were taken from a human donor with melanoma. CDR3s include the opening cysteine and the closing phenylalanine or tryptophan. A D gene is named only where the DNA matches it firmly. Size is omitted from some rows. Given values are once, few, many or a class for expanded clones.

v_gene: TRBV9
abundance: NA
j_gene: TRBJ1-2
d_gene: NA
CDR3nt: TGTGCCAGCAGCGTAGACCTTCGGGGGGGCGATATCTATGGCTACACCTTC
CDR3aa: CASSVDLRGGDIYGYTF

v_gene: TRBV5-1
abundance: NA
j_gene: TRBJ2-3
d_gene: TRBD2
CDR3nt: TGCGCCAGCAGCATACTTAGCGGGAGGGCCTTCACAGATACGCAGTATTTT
CDR3aa: CASSILSGRAFTDTQYF

v_gene: TRBV5-6
abundance: NA
j_gene: TRBJ2-1
d_gene: NA
CDR3nt: TGTGCCAGCAGCCCCCCGGGTCAGGGTTACTACAATGAGCAGTTCTTC
CDR3aa: CASSPPGQGYYNEQFF

v_gene: TRBV7-9
abundance: once
j_gene: TRBJ2-1
d_gene: TRBD2
CDR3nt: TGTGCCAGCAGCCCCAGACTAGCGGGAGAGGTGACGCAGTTCTTC
CDR3aa: CASSPRLAGEVTQFF

v_gene: TRBV27
abundance: NA
j_gene: TRBJ2-1
d_gene: TRBD1
CDR3nt: TGTGCCAGCAGTCTCAGTCCCGGGACAGGGTACAATGAGCAGTTCTTC
CDR3aa: CASSLSPGTGYNEQFF

v_gene: TRBV5-1
abundance: NA
j_gene: TRBJ2-5
d_gene: TRBD2
CDR3nt: TGCGCCAGCAGCTTATCACTAGCGGGAGGGCCTTGGGAGACCCAGTACTTC
CDR3aa: CASSLSLAGGPWETQYF

v_gene: TRBV11-2
abundance: NA
j_gene: TRBJ2-7
d_gene: NA
CDR3nt: TGTGCCAGCAGCCAGACACACCGCTACGAGCAGTACTTC
CDR3aa: CASSQTHRYEQYF

v_gene: TRBV5-6
abundance: NA
j_gene: TRBJ2-1
d_gene: TRBD1
CDR3nt: TGTGCCAGCGTCCCCCGGGACAGAAACTACAATGAGCAGTTCTTC
CDR3aa: CASVPRDRNYNEQFF

v_gene: TRBV27
abundance: NA
j_gene: TRBJ2-1
d_gene: TRBD2
CDR3nt: TGTGCCAGCGCCAATTTACTAGCGGGAGGGCCAATGAGCTCCTACAATGAGCAGTTCTTC
CDR3aa: CASANLLAGGPMSSYNEQFF

v_gene: TRBV10-1
abundance: NA
j_gene: TRBJ2-7
d_gene: NA
CDR3nt: TGCGCCAGCAGTGAGTCGGGCACAGCCTACGAGCAGTACTTC
CDR3aa: CASSESGTAYEQYF

v_gene: TRBV27
abundance: NA
j_gene: TRBJ1-5
d_gene: NA
CDR3nt: TGTGCCAGCAGTTTATCGTACAGGGATAGCAATCAGCCCCAGCATTTT
CDR3aa: CASSLSYRDSNQPQHF

v_gene: TRBV9
abundance: NA
j_gene: TRBJ2-1
d_gene: NA
CDR3nt: TGTGCCAGCAGCGTAGTAGAGAATGAGCAGTTCTTC
CDR3aa: CASSVVENEQFF

v_gene: TRBV10-3
abundance: NA
j_gene: TRBJ2-7
d_gene: NA
CDR3nt: TGTGCCATCACTCTAAACAGGGAGAACGAGCAGTACTTC
CDR3aa: CAITLNRENEQYF

v_gene: TRBV5-6
abundance: NA
j_gene: TRBJ2-7
d_gene: NA
CDR3nt: TGTGCCAGCAGCCCTCGGGACAACTCCTACGAGCAGTACTTC
CDR3aa: CASSPRDNSYEQYF

v_gene: TRBV27
abundance: NA
j_gene: TRBJ2-1
d_gene: TRBD1
CDR3nt: TGTGCCAGCAGCCACAGGGGGACTTACAATGAGCAGTTCTTC
CDR3aa: CASSHRGTYNEQFF

v_gene: TRBV10-1
abundance: NA
j_gene: TRBJ2-7
d_gene: NA
CDR3nt: TGCGCCAGCAGTGAAGACAGCCTCGAGCAGTACTTC
CDR3aa: CASSEDSLEQYF

v_gene: TRBV18
abundance: few
j_gene: TRBJ2-7
d_gene: NA
CDR3nt: TGTGCCAGCTCACCCACCGAACAGGCGGGATACGAGCAGTACTTC
CDR3aa: CASSPTEQAGYEQYF

v_gene: TRBV2
abundance: NA
j_gene: TRBJ1-1
d_gene: NA
CDR3nt: TGTGCCAGCAGTGAGGGGCAGATGAACACTGAAGCTTTCTTT
CDR3aa: CASSEGQMNTEAFF

v_gene: TRBV28
abundance: NA
j_gene: TRBJ2-2
d_gene: TRBD2
CDR3nt: TGTGCCAGCTCCCCCGGGGGGAACGCCGGGGAGCTGTTTTTT
CDR3aa: CASSPGGNAGELFF

v_gene: TRBV27
abundance: NA
j_gene: TRBJ2-5
d_gene: TRBD1
CDR3nt: TGTGCCAGCAGTTTCACAGGGGGGATCCAAGAGACCCAGTACTTC
CDR3aa: CASSFTGGIQETQYF

v_gene: TRBV9
abundance: NA
j_gene: TRBJ1-1
d_gene: NA
CDR3nt: TGTGCCAGCACCCAACTAGGGTCGGGAGTCACTGAAGCTTTCTTT
CDR3aa: CASTQLGSGVTEAFF

v_gene: TRBV9
abundance: medium-sized
j_gene: TRBJ2-1
d_gene: TRBD2
CDR3nt: TGTGCCAGCAGCTCACTAGCGGGGGACGGGGATGAGCAGTTCTTC
CDR3aa: CASSSLAGDGDEQFF

v_gene: TRBV10-3
abundance: NA
j_gene: TRBJ1-2
d_gene: NA
CDR3nt: TGTGCCATCAGTGAGTCGTCGTGGCAAAACTATGGCTACACCTTC
CDR3aa: CAISESSWQNYGYTF

v_gene: TRBV6-1
abundance: NA
j_gene: TRBJ2-2
d_gene: TRBD1
CDR3nt: TGTGCCAGCAGTGCCTTGACAGGGACCGGGGAGCTGTTTTTT
CDR3aa: CASSALTGTGELFF

v_gene: TRBV27
abundance: NA
j_gene: TRBJ2-7
d_gene: NA
CDR3nt: TGTGCCAGCAGCCAAGGGGCGGTCCACGAGCAGTACTTC
CDR3aa: CASSQGAVHEQYF